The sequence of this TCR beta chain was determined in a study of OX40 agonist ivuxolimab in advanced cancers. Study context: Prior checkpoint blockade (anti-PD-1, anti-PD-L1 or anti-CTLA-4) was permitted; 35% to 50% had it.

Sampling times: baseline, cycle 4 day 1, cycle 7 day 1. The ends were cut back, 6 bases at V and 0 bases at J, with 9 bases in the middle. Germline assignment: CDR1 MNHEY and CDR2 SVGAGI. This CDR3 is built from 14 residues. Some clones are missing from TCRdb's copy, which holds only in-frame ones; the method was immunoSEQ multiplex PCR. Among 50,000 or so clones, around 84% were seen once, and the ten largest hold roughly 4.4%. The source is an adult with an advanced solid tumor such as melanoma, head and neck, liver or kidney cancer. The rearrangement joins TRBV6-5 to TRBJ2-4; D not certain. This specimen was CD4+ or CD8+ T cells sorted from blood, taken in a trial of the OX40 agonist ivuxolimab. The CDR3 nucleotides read TGTGCCAGCAGAATCAGTTTAGCCAAAAACATTCAGTACTTC. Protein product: CASRISLAKNIQYF.